This TCR beta chain was observed in a study of blood T cell repertoires in COVID-19. Looking at the study overall: Samples of COVID-19 (acute and convalescent) were obtained from the United States, Italy and Spain. PBMCs, B-cell-depleted T cells, or T cells provided the cDNA or gDNA that made up the material.

The V end was cut by 6 bases, the J end by 0 bases, with 11 bases between. The germline gives CDR1 WSHSY, CDR2 SAAADI. The CDR3 contains 14 residues. This clone was observed once. A PCR-confirmed or clinician-diagnosed COVID-19 case had contacted exposed participants within 2 weeks of entry. The method was immunoSEQ multiplex PCR; TCRdb's version includes in-frame clones alone and lacks a portion of them. Seen here are fewer than 350,000 clones, 85% observed once, and the top ten hold 1.9%. The rearrangement uses TRBV10-2 and TRBJ1-1; TRBD1 might be the D (5 bases). Material: PBMCs or T cells enriched from blood (not recorded which). The source is a woman aged 30 to 39 who had been exposed to COVID-19. For the CDR3, the DNA is TGCGCCAGCAGACATGGGGCTATGAACACTGAAGCTTTCTTT. Protein product: CASRHGAMNTEAFF.